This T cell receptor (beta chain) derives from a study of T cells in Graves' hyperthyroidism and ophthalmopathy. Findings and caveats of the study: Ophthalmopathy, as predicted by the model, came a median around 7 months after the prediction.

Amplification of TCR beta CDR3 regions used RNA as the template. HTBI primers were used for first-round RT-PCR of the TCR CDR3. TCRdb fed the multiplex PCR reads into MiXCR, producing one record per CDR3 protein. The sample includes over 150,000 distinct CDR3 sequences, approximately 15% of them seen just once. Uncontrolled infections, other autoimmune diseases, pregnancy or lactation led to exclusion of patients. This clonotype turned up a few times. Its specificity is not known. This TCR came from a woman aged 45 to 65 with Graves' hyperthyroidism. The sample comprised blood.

CDR3 in amino acids: CASSVFPGHYGYTF. The CDR3 nucleotides are TGTGCCAGCAGCGTATTTCCAGGGCACTATGGCTACACCTTC. The gene calls are TRBV9 and TRBJ1-2; D possibly corresponds to TRBD1 (5 bases). The CDR3 is 14 residues long. Germline CDR1 SGDLS, CDR2 YYNGEE. The germline V and J ends were trimmed by 1 base and 3 bases, with 10 bases remaining between them.